What follows describes a single T cell receptor beta chain. Sequencing used immunoSEQ multiplex PCR; TCRdb keeps in-frame clones, though not all of them. The table has fewer than 25,000 clones, around 85% seen once. The source of the sample is a study of ipilimumab plus nivolumab after autologous stem cell transplantation. This CDR3 spans 14 amino acids. The V segment lost 6 bases and the J segment 2 bases; nucleotides outside the gene matches: 4. Germline lookup yields CDR1 MNHNY and CDR2 SVGAGI (reference sequence). The chain couples TRBV6-6 to TRBJ2-3, with TRBD2 matching 8 bases. The origin of this receptor is a male donor with diffuse large B-cell lymphoma. The material sequenced was PBMCs, taken in a trial of ipilimumab plus nivolumab as post-transplant consolidation. CDR3: CASSSGLATDTQYF. CDR3 DNA: TGTGCCAGCAGCTCCGGACTAGCCACAGATACGCAGTATTTT.